This T cell receptor beta chain comes out of a study of blood T cell repertoires in COVID-19. Turning to the study itself: The United States, Italy and Spain provided the acute and convalescent COVID-19 samples. PBMCs, B-cell-depleted T cells, or T cells provided the cDNA or gDNA that made up the material.

Original methodology: Amplifying reference gene primers gave estimates of nucleated cell counts. Method: immunoSEQ multiplex PCR; TCRdb's copy keeps in-frame clones and lacks some. V and J calls and clone size follow that table, whereas D and trimming were derived from the DNA. The sample yields approximately 170,000 clones, 70% to 90% seen once. The germline gives CDR1 SGHNT, CDR2 YENEEA. CDR3 length equals 18 residues. Trimming stripped 4 bases from V and 5 bases from J, with 23 bases between. This chain links TRBV11-3 with TRBJ1-4, with D maybe TRBD1 (6 bases). The sample consisted of peripheral blood. The TCR was taken from a man aged 25 to 40 with acute or convalescent COVID-19. For the CDR3, the DNA is TGTGCCAGCAGCTCAAGACGTATTACAGGGCGTAAGAATGAAAAACTGTTTTTT. Protein product: CASSSRRITGRKNEKLFF.